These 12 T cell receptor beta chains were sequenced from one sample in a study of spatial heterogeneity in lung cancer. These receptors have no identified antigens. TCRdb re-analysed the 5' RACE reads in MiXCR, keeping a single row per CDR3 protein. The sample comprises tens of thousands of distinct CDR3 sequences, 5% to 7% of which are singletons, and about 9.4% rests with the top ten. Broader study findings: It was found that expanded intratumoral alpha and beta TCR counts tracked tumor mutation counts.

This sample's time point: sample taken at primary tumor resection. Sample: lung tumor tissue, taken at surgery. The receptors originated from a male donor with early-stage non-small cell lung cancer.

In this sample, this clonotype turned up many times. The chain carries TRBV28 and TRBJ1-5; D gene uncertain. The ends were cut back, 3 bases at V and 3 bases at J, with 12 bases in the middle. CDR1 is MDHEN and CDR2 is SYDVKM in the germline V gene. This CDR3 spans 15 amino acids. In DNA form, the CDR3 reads TGTGCCAGCAGTTTTGGGTTCTTATTCAATCAGCCCCAGCATTTT. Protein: CASSFGFLFNQPQHF.

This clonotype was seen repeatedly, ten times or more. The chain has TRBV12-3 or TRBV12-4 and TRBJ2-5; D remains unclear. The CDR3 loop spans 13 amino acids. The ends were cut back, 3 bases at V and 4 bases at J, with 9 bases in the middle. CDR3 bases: TGTGCCAGCAGTTTTAACTGGGGAGAGACCCAGTACTTC. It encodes CASSFNWGETQYF.

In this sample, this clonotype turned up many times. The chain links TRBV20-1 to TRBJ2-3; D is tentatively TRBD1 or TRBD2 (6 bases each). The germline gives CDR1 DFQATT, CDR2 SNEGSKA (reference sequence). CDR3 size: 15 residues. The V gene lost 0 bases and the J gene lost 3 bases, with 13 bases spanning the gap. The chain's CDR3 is CSARDRGGWTDTQYF. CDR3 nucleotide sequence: TGCAGTGCTAGAGATCGAGGGGGGTGGACAGATACGCAGTATTTT.

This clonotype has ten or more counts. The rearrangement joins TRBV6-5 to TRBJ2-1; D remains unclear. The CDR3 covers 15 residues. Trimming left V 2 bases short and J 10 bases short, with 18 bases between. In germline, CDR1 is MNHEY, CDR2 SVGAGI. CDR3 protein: CASSYRVDAIREQFF. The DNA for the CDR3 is TGTGCCAGCAGTTACCGAGTTGACGCGATACGGGAGCAGTTCTTC.

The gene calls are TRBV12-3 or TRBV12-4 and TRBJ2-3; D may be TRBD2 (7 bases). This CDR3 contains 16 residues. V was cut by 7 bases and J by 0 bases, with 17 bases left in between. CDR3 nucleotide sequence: TGTGCCAGCACGATCGGCGGGGGCCTTAGCACAGATACGCAGTATTTT. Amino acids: CASTIGGGLSTDTQYF.

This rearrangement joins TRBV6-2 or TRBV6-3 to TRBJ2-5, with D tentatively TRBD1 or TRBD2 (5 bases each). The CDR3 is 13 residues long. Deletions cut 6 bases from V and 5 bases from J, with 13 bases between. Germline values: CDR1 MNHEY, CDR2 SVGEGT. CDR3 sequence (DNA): TGTGCCAGCAGGACCCAGGGACGGGAGACCCAGTACTTC. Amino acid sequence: CASRTQGRETQYF.

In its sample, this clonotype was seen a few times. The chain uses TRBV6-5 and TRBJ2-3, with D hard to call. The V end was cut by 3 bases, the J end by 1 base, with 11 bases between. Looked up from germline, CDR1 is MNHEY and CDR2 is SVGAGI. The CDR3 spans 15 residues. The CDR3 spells CASSYRSLGTDTQYF. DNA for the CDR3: TGTGCCAGCAGTTATAGGTCTCTGGGCACAGATACGCAGTATTTT.

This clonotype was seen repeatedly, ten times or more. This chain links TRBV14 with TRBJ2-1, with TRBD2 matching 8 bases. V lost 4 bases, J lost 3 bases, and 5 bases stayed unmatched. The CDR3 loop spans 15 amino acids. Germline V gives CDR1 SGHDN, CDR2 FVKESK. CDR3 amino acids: CASSPIAGYYNEQFF. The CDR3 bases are TGTGCCAGCAGCCCCATAGCGGGGTACTACAATGAGCAGTTCTTC.

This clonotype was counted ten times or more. CDR3 amino acids: CASSPTPTYEQYF. In DNA form, the CDR3 reads TGCGCCAGCAGCCCGACACCTACCTACGAGCAGTACTTC. This chain joins TRBV5-1 and TRBJ2-7; D is unclear. V dropped 4 bases and J dropped 2 bases, with 10 bases sitting between them. The CDR3 consists of 13 residues. Germline values: CDR1 SGHRS, CDR2 YFSETQ.

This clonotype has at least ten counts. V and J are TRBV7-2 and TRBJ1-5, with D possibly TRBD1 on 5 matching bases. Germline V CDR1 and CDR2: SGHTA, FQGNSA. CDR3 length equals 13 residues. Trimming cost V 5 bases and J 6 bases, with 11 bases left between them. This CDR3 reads CASSTQGGQPQHF. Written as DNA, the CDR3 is TGTGCCAGCAGCACCCAGGGAGGTCAGCCCCAGCATTTT.

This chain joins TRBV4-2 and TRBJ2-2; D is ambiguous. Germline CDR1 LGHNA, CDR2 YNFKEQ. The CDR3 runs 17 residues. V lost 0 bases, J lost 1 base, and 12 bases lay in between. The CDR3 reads CASSQDMTVWNTGELFF. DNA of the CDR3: TGTGCCAGCAGCCAAGATATGACGGTCTGGAACACCGGGGAGCTGTTTTTT.

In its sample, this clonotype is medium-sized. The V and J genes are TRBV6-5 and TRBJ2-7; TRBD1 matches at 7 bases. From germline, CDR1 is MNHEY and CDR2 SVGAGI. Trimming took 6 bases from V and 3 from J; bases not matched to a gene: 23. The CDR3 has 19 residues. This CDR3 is CASRPHGFEGAPLFYEQYF. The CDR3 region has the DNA TGTGCCAGCAGACCCCATGGGTTTGAGGGGGCCCCTCTTTTCTACGAGCAGTACTTC.